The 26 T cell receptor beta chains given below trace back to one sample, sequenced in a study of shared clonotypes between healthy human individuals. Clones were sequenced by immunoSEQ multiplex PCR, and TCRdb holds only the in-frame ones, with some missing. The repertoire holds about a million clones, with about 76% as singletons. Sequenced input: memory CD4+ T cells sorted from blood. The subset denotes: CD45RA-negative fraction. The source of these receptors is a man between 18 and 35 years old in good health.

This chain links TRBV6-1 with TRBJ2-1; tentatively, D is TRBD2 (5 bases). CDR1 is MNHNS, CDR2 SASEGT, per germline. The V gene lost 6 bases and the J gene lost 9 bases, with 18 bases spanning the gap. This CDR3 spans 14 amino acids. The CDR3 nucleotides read TGTGCCAGCAGCCTCCGGACCCTCGAGGGTGAGCAGTTCTTC. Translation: CASSLRTLEGEQFF.

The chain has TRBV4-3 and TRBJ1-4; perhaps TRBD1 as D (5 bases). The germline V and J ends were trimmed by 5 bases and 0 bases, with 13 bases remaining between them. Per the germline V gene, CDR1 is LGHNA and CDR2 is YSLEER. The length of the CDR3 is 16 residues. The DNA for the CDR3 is TGCGCCAGCAGCGGCGACAGAACAGCAACTAATGAAAAACTGTTTTTT. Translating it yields CASSGDRTATNEKLFF.

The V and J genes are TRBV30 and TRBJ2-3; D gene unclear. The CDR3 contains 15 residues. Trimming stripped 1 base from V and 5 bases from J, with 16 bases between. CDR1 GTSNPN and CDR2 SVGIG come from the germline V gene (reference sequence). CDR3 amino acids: CAWSGGRGGVDTQYF. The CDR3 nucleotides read TGTGCCTGGAGTGGCGGTAGAGGTGGGGTAGATACGCAGTATTTT. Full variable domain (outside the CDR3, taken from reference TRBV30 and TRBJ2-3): SQTIHQWPATLVQPVGSPLSLECTVEGTSNPNLYWYRQAAGRGLQLLFYSVGIGQISSEVPQNLSASRPQDRQFILSSKKLLLSDSGFYLCAWSGGRGGVDTQYFGPGTRLTVL.

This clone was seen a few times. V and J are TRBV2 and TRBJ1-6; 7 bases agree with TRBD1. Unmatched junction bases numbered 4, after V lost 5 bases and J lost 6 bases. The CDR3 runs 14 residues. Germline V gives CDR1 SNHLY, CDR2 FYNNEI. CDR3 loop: CASSLDRSNSPLHF. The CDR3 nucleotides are TGTGCCAGCAGTCTGGACAGGAGTAATTCACCCCTCCACTTT.

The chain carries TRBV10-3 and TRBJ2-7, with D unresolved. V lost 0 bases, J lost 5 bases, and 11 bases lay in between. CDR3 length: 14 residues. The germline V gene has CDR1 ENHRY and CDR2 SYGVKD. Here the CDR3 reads CAISESPGKDEQYF. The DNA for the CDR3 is TGTGCCATCAGTGAGTCCCCAGGCAAGGACGAGCAGTACTTC.

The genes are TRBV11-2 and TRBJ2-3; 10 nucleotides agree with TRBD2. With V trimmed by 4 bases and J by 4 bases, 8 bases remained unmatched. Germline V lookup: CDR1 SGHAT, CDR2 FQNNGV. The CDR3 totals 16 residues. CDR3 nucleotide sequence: TGTGCCAGCAGCTCTGAGCGGGGGGGCCCGCCAGATACGCAGTATTTT. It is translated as CASSSERGGPPDTQYF.

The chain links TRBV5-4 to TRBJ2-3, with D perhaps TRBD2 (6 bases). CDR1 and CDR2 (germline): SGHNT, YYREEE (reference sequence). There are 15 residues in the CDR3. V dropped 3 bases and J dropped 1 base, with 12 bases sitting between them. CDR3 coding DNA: TGTGCCAGCAGCTCTCCTAGCGTTGGCACAGATACGCAGTATTTT. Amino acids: CASSSPSVGTDTQYF.

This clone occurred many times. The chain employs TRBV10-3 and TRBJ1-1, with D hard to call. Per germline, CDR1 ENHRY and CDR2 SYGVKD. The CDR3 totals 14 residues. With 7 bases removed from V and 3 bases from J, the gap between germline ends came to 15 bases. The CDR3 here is CAIKDTGVDTEAFF. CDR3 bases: TGTGCCATCAAAGACACGGGAGTGGACACTGAAGCTTTCTTT.

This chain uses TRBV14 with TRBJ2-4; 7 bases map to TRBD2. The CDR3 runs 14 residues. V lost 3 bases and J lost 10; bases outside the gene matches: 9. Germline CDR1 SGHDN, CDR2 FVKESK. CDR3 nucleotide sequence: TGTGCCAGCAGCCACCGAGGGAGGGCCGGGATTCAGTACTTC. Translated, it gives CASSHRGRAGIQYF.

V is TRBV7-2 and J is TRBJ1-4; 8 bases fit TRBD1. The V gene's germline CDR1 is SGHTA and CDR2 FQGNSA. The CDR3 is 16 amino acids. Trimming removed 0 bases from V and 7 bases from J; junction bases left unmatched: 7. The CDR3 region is CASSLAGQGVSEKLFF. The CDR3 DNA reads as TGTGCCAGCAGCTTAGCCGGACAGGGTGTTAGTGAAAAACTGTTTTTT.

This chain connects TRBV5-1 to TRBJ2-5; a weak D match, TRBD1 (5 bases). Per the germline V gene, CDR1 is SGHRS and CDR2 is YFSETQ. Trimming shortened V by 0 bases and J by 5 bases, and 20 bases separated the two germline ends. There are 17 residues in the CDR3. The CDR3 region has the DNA TGCGCCAGCAGCTTGGATGTCAAGGGGCAGGTCGGGGAGACCCAGTACTTC. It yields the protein CASSLDVKGQVGETQYF.

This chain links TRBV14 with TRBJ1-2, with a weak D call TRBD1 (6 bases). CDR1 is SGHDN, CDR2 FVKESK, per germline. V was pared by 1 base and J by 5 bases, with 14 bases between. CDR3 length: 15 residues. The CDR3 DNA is TGTGCCAGCAGCCAAGGATTAGGGGGTCGATATGGCTACACCTTC. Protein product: CASSQGLGGRYGYTF.

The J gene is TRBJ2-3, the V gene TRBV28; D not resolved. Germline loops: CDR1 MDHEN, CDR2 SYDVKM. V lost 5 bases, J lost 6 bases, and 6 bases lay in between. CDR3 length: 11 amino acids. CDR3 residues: CASSGRDTQYF. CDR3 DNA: TGTGCCAGCAGTGGACGGGATACGCAGTATTTT. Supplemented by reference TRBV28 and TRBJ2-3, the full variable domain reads DVKVTQSSRYLVKRTGEKVFLECVQDMDHENMFWYRQDPGLGLRLIYFSYDVKMKEKGDIPEGYSVSREKKERFSLILESASTNQTSMYLCASSGRDTQYFGPGTRLTVL.

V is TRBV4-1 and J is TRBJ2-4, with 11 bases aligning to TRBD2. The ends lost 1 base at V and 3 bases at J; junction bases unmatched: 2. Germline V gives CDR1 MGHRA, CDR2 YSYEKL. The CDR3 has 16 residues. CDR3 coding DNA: TGCGCCAGCAGCCAAGTGGGGACTAGCGGCAAAAACATTCAGTACTTC. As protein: CASSQVGTSGKNIQYF.

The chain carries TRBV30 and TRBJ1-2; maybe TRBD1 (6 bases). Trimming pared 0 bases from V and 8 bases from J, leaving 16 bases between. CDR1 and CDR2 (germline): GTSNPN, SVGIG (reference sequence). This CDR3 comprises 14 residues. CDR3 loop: CAWSVLGGAQGYTF. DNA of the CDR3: TGTGCCTGGAGTGTACTAGGGGGGGCCCAGGGCTACACCTTC.

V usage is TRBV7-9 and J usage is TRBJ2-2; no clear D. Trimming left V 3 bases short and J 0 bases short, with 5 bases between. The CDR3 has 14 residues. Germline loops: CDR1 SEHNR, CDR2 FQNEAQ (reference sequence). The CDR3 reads CASSFSPNTGELFF. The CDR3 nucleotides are TGTGCCAGCAGCTTCAGTCCGAACACCGGGGAGCTGTTTTTT.

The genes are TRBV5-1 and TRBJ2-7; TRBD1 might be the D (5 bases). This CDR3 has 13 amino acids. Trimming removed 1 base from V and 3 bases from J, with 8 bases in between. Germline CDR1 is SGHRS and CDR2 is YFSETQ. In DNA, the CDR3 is TGCGCCAGCAGCTTGAGTCAGGGCTACGAGCAGTACTTC. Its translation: CASSLSQGYEQYF.

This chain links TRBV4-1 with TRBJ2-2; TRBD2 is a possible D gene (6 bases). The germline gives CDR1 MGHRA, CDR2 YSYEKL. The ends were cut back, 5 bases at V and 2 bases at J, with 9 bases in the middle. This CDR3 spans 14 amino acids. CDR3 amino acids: CASSGTYNTGELFF. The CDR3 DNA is TGCGCCAGCAGCGGGACTTATAACACCGGGGAGCTGTTTTTT.

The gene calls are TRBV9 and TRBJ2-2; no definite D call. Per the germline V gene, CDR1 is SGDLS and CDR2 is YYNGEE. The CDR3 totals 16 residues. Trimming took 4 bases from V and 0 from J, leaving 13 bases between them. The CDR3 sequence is CASSSGDKSNTGELFF. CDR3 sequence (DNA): TGTGCCAGCAGCTCAGGCGACAAATCGAACACCGGGGAGCTGTTTTTT. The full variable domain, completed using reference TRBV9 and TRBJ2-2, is DSGVTQTPKHLITATGQRVTLRCSPRSGDLSVYWYQQSLDQGLQFLIQYYNGEERAKGNILERFSAQQFPDLHSELNLSSLELGDSALYFCASSSGDKSNTGELFFGEGSRLTVL.

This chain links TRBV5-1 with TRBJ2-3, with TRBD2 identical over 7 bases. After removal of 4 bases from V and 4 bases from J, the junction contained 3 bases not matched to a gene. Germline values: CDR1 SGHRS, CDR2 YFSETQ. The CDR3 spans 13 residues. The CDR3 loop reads CASSGLVPDTQYF. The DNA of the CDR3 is TGCGCCAGCAGCGGACTAGTGCCAGATACGCAGTATTTT.

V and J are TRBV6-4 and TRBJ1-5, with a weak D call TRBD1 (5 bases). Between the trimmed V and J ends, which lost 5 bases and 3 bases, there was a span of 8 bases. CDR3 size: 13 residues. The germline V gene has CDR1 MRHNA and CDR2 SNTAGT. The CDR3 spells CASSLGDNQPQHF. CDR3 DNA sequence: TGTGCCAGCAGTTTAGGGGACAATCAGCCCCAGCATTTT.

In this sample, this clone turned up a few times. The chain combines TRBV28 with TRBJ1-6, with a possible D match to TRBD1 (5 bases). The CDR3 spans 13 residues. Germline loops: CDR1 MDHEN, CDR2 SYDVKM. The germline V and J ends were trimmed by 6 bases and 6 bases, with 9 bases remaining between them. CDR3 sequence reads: CASRRGFNSPLHF. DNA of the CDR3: TGTGCCAGCAGGAGGGGTTTTAATTCACCCCTCCACTTT.

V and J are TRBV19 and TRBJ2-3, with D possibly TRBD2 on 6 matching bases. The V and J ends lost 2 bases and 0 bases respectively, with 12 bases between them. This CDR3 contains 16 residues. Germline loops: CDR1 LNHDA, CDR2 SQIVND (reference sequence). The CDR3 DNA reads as TGTGCCAGTAGTATAAAGGCTAGCGCGAGCACAGATACGCAGTATTTT. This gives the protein CASSIKASASTDTQYF. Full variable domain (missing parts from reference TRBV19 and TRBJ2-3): DGGITQSPKYLFRKEGQNVTLSCEQNLNHDAMYWYRQDPGQGLRLIYYSQIVNDFQKGDIAEGYSVSREKKESFPLTVTSAQKNPTAFYLCASSIKASASTDTQYFGPGTRLTVL.

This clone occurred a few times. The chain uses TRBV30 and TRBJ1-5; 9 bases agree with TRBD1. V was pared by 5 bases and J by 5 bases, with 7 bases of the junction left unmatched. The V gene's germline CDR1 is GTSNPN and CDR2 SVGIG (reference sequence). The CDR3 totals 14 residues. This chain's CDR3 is CAWGQGSGYQPQHF. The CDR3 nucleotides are TGTGCCTGGGGACAGGGGAGTGGGTATCAGCCCCAGCATTTT.

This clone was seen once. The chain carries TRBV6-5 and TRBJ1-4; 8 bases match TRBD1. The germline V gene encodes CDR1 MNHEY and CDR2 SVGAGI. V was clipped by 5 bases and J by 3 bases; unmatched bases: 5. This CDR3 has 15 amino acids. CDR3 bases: TGTGCCAGCAGTCGCGGGACAGGAGCTAATGAAAAACTGTTTTTT. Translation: CASSRGTGANEKLFF.

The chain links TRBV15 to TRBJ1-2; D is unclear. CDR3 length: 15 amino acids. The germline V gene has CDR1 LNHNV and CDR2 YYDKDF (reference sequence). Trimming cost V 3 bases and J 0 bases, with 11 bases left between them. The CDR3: CATSRPDYPNYGYTF. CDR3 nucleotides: TGTGCCACCAGCAGGCCCGATTACCCTAACTATGGCTACACCTTC.